Given below is one T cell receptor (beta chain) in context. Its antigen is as yet unknown. The entry originates in a study of blood T cells in healthy people across ages. Study information: Template switching retrieved approximately one barcoded beta molecule for each two T cells. Overall study results and limits: Unsorted PBMCs ruled out conclusive naive versus antigen-experienced comparison.

Using a J-beta primer mix together with a sample-barcoded 5' primer, a second PCR was run for about 7 to 12 cycles. Each cDNA was tagged by a template-switch adaptor containing 12 random nucleotides. Every sample produced at least 2.5 million CDR3-containing paired-end reads. In TCRdb, the 5' RACE reads were re-called with MiXCR into one record per CDR3 protein. The data contain about a million distinct CDR3 sequences, less than 45% of them singletons. The CDR3 runs to 15 residues. CDR1 and CDR2 from the germline V gene are DFQATT and SNEGSKA (reference sequence). V was pared by 3 bases and J by 4 bases, with 17 bases between.

Sequencing input: blood. This sequence joins TRBV20-1 and TRBJ2-3; weak D call: TRBD2 (8 bases). The clonotype was recovered from a man aged 18 to 30 in good health. The CDR3 sequence: CSASTREGASDTQYF. The CDR3 region has the DNA TGCAGTGCTAGCACTCGGGAGGGGGCTTCAGATACGCAGTATTTT.